The clone carrying this T cell receptor beta chain was seen a single time. Per germline, CDR1 KGHSH and CDR2 LQKENI. This CDR3 has 12 residues. J gave up 10 bases and V 6 bases, and 6 bases lay outside the gene matches. These data belong to a study of blood T cell repertoires in COVID-19. Study-wide background: T cells, B-cell-depleted T cells, or PBMCs supplied cDNA or gDNA.

In the original workflow: The assay estimated nucleated cells by amplifying reference gene primers. Clones were sequenced by immunoSEQ multiplex PCR, and TCRdb holds only the in-frame ones, with some missing. V, J and clone size derive from that table, while D and trimming were established from the DNA sequence. The sample holds about 86,000 clones, approximately 88% seen once. J is TRBJ2-3 and V is TRBV18; 8 positions agree with TRBD1. The clonotype originates from a woman aged 80 or over with active or convalescent COVID-19. The sequencing input was peripheral blood. CDR3 bases: TGTGCCAGCTCGTCGGACAGGGTGGCGCAGTATTTT. It codes for CASSSDRVAQYF.